The clone carrying this T cell receptor (beta chain) was seen repeatedly, ten times or more. What it binds is unknown. This sample is drawn from a study of early T cells in non-severe SARS-CoV-2 infection. Across the study: Investigators sequenced bulk RNA drawn from unsorted whole blood, and chains remained unpaired.

Points from the study as a whole: Private and CD4 specificities were missed by VDJdb matching, which favored anti-spike CD8 responses.

The CDR3 is 12 amino acids. Germline-derived CDR1 and CDR2 are MDHEN and SYDVKM. With 4 bases removed from V and 6 bases from J, the gap between germline ends came to 6 bases. Individual cDNA molecules were tagged with unique molecular identifiers, the study reported. TCRdb reanalysed the 5' RACE reads using MiXCR and keeps one entry per CDR3 protein. This sample yields 98,000 or so distinct CDR3 sequences, of which 9.5% to 12% are seen a single time; roughly 5% belongs to the top ten. V is TRBV28 and J is TRBJ1-4; D call uncertain. The source is an adult who was a healthcare worker with PCR-confirmed SARS-CoV-2 infection or an uninfected control (not recorded which). The source material was whole blood. In DNA, the CDR3 is TGTGCCAGCAGTTCGCTCCATGAAAAACTGTTTTTT. Protein sequence: CASSSLHEKLFF.